This T cell receptor (beta chain) was recorded in a study of T cells in Graves' hyperthyroidism and ophthalmopathy. Amplification of TCR beta CDR3 regions used RNA as the template. HTBI primers were employed in a first-round RT-PCR of the TCR CDR3. From the multiplex PCR reads, TCRdb called clonotypes with MiXCR, one entry per CDR3 protein. The sample shows roughly 380,000 distinct CDR3 sequences, about a sixth of them seen only once. This clonotype was seen many times. Deletions cut 6 bases from V and 2 bases from J, with 11 bases between. The CDR3 length is 13 residues. Germline CDR1 reads SGHAT; CDR2 reads FQNNGV.

V and J are TRBV11-2 and TRBJ2-7; perhaps TRBD1 as D (5 bases). The material sequenced was blood. This TCR was sampled from a woman aged 40 to 50 with Graves' ophthalmopathy. CDR3 amino acids: CASRNRLTYEQYF. The CDR3 DNA follows: TGTGCCAGCAGAAACAGGCTGACCTACGAGCAGTACTTC.